Each of the 21 T cell receptor beta chains below was sequenced from the same sample in a study of shared clonotypes between healthy human individuals. The table came from immunoSEQ multiplex PCR; TCRdb's copy has only in-frame clones and leaves some out. The repertoire consists of fewer than 1.8 million clones, with 98% to 99% occurring once and the leading ten covering approximately 0.38%. Material for sequencing was naive CD4+ T cells sorted from blood. Subset specified: CD45RA+ positively selected. Every receptor here comes from a man under 40 in good health.

The chain joins TRBV7-9 to TRBJ2-7; TRBD2 matches 7 bases. The CDR3 consists of 15 residues. Trimming cost V 6 bases and J 1 base; bases outside gene matches: 9. Germline V gene sequence: CDR1 SEHNR, CDR2 FQNEAQ (reference sequence). CDR3 nucleotides: TGTGCCAGCAGTTACCTCGAGCGGGATTCCTACGAGCAGTACTTC. Amino acid sequence: CASSYLERDSYEQYF.

This clone was picked up one time. The chain carries TRBV9 and TRBJ2-2; 12 nucleotides line up with TRBD1. Germline V gene sequence: CDR1 SGDLS, CDR2 YYNGEE. The J segment lost 9 bases and the V segment lost 0 bases, leaving 6 bases of the junction unmatched. The CDR3 covers 16 residues. The CDR3 DNA sequence: TGTGCCAGCAGCGTAGTTACGGGACAGGGGGCCAGGGAGCTGTTTTTT. It encodes CASSVVTGQGARELFF.

This chain connects TRBV10-3 to TRBJ2-7, with TRBD2 identical over 8 bases. V dropped 0 bases and J dropped 1; count of bases not matched to a gene: 2. The CDR3 length is 15 residues. In germline, CDR1 is ENHRY, CDR2 SYGVKD. DNA of the CDR3: TGTGCCATCAGTGAGTCGACTAGCGTATCCTACGAGCAGTACTTC. Amino acids: CAISESTSVSYEQYF.

This chain joins TRBV5-1 and TRBJ1-2; D remains unclear. V was shortened by 4 bases and J by 8 bases, with 15 bases between the two germline ends. CDR1 is SGHRS, CDR2 YFSETQ, per germline. The CDR3 contains 13 residues. The CDR3 nucleotides read TGCGCCAGCAGCACCGAGAGCTCCCTCGGCTACACCTTC. It translates to CASSTESSLGYTF.

The chain combines TRBV19 with TRBJ2-6; D gene uncertain. From germline, CDR1 is LNHDA and CDR2 SQIVND (reference sequence). The ends were cut back, 5 bases at V and 1 base at J, with 9 bases in the middle. The CDR3 is made up of 15 amino acids. The CDR3 region is CASSVLVSGANVLTF. The DNA for the CDR3 is TGTGCCAGTAGTGTCTTGGTGTCTGGGGCCAACGTCCTGACTTTC.

The V gene is TRBV11-3, the J gene TRBJ1-1; D not certain. The CDR3 is made up of 14 amino acids. Germline assignment: CDR1 SGHNT and CDR2 YENEEA. V was trimmed by 0 bases and J by 2 bases, leaving 7 bases between them. CDR3 loop: CASSLDPSNTEAFF. As DNA, the CDR3 is TGTGCCAGCAGCTTAGACCCGAGTAACACTGAAGCTTTCTTT.

The chain employs TRBV7-9 and TRBJ2-3, with 9 nucleotides matching TRBD2. With 3 bases clipped from V and 6 bases from J, the junction kept 7 bases outside the gene matches. CDR1 SEHNR and CDR2 FQNEAQ come from the germline V gene (reference sequence). The CDR3 loop spans 15 amino acids. The CDR3 loop reads CASSLNSGRGDTQYF. The CDR3, as DNA: TGTGCCAGCAGCTTGAATAGCGGGAGAGGTGATACGCAGTATTTT.

With regard to this clone: The sample contains more than one DNA sequence encoding this CDR3. The V call is TRBV7-2, the J call TRBJ2-7; D uncertain. The V end lost 1 base, the J end lost 4 bases, and 5 bases lay between the germline ends. This CDR3 region has 12 residues. The germline CDR1 and CDR2 sequences are SGHTA and FQGNSA. The CDR3 is CASSLGSYEQYF. The CDR3 DNA reads as TGTGCCAGCAGCTTAGGGAGTTACGAGCAGTACTTC.

The V gene is TRBV29-1, the J gene TRBJ2-1, with 7 positions matching TRBD1. V lost 3 bases and J lost 0; bases outside the gene matches: 2. Germline V CDR1 and CDR2: SQVTM, ANQGSEA. CDR3 length equals 14 residues. The CDR3 is CSVEGQSSYNEQFF. DNA for the CDR3: TGCAGCGTTGAGGGACAGAGCTCCTACAATGAGCAGTTCTTC.

In regard to this clone: The identical CDR3 is also encoded by other nucleotide sequences in the sample. The chain recombines TRBV27 with TRBJ2-7, with TRBD2 matching over 8 bases. The CDR3 sequence is 15 residues long. Germline CDR1 MNHEY, CDR2 SMNVEV (reference sequence). The V and J ends lost 2 bases and 3 bases, in that order; junction bases with no gene match: 6. CDR3 bases: TGTGCCAGCAGTTTAGGGGGTCGGGGGGGCTACGAGCAGTACTTC. Encoded protein: CASSLGGRGGYEQYF.

The chain uses TRBV11-1 and TRBJ2-3, with 7 bases aligning to TRBD1. V was clipped by 10 bases and J by 4 bases; unmatched bases: 17. The V gene's germline CDR1 is SGHAT and CDR2 FQDESV (reference sequence). The CDR3 extends over 16 amino acids. Here the CDR3 reads CATYSRRGQESDTQYF. Here the CDR3 DNA reads TGTGCCACCTACTCGCGAAGGGGGCAAGAGTCAGATACGCAGTATTTT.

This chain connects TRBV5-6 to TRBJ2-2, with D maybe TRBD2 (6 bases). Trimming pared 4 bases from V and 5 bases from J, leaving 21 bases between. The CDR3 runs 17 residues. Germline CDR1 SGHDT, CDR2 YYEEEE. CDR3 bases: TGTGCCAGCAGCATCCGAATTTCCGGGACTGCTACCGGGGAGCTGTTTTTT. It codes for CASSIRISGTATGELFF. Filled out from reference TRBV5-6 and TRBJ2-2, the complete variable domain reads DAGVTQSPTHLIKTRGQQVTLRCSPKSGHDTVSWYQQALGQGPQFIFQYYEEEERQRGNFPDRFSGHQFPNYSSELNVNALLLGDSALYLCASSIRISGTATGELFFGEGSRLTVL.

The chain combines TRBV15 with TRBJ2-3, with 9 bases matching TRBD2. The germline CDR1 and CDR2 sequences are LNHNV and YYDKDF (reference sequence). The CDR3 is 20 amino acids. With 0 bases clipped from V and 0 bases from J, the junction kept 13 bases outside the gene matches. The chain's CDR3 is CATSRDPAGGWGDSTDTQYF. The CDR3 region has the DNA TGTGCCACCAGCAGAGATCCGGCGGGAGGGTGGGGGGATAGCACAGATACGCAGTATTTT.

The rearrangement links TRBV18 to TRBJ2-1; the D is unclear. Germline V lookup: CDR1 KGHSH, CDR2 LQKENI. The CDR3 is 15 residues long. Deletions cut 0 bases from V and 5 bases from J, with 11 bases between. The CDR3 sequence: CASSPPKQIHNEQFF. The CDR3 bases are TGTGCCAGCTCACCACCCAAACAGATACACAATGAGCAGTTCTTC.

V is TRBV5-4 and J is TRBJ2-3; D is ambiguous. CDR3 length: 11 amino acids. Trimming pared 9 bases from V and 4 bases from J, leaving 9 bases between. Germline CDR1 SGHNT, CDR2 YYREEE (reference sequence). DNA for the CDR3: TGTGCCACTCTCGCAGCAGATACGCAGTATTTT. This codes for CATLAADTQYF.

J is TRBJ2-1 and V is TRBV14; D is possibly TRBD1 or TRBD2 (5 bases each). The germline V gene encodes CDR1 SGHDN and CDR2 FVKESK. The CDR3 consists of 17 residues. Trimming removed 1 base from V and 0 bases from J, with 13 bases in between. CDR3 sequence reads: CASSQVGGMTSYNEQFF. CDR3 DNA sequence: TGTGCCAGCAGCCAAGTTGGGGGAATGACCTCCTACAATGAGCAGTTCTTC. Filled out from reference TRBV14 and TRBJ2-1, the complete variable domain reads EAGVTQFPSHSVIEKGQTVTLRCDPISGHDNLYWYRRVMGKEIKFLLHFVKESKQDESGMPNNRFLAERTGGTYSTLKVQPAELEDSGVYFCASSQVGGMTSYNEQFFGPGTRLTVL.

In this sample, this clone turned up a few times. V usage is TRBV5-1 and J usage is TRBJ1-2; no clear D. The V end was cut by 0 bases, the J end by 6 bases, with 6 bases between. The CDR3 spans 12 residues. Germline loops: CDR1 SGHRS, CDR2 YFSETQ. The CDR3 DNA follows: TGCGCCAGCAGCTTGGACAGACATGGCTACACCTTC. The encoded protein is CASSLDRHGYTF.

The V and J genes are TRBV29-1 and TRBJ1-4, with unresolved D. The V end was cut by 7 bases, the J end by 0 bases, with 9 bases between. The germline V gene encodes CDR1 SQVTM and CDR2 ANQGSEA. This CDR3 is built from 13 residues. The CDR3 loop is CSAVSATNEKLFF. The CDR3 bases are TGCAGCGCGGTTTCGGCAACTAATGAAAAACTGTTTTTT.

The CDR3 sequence is CASSQKRGTSGRYEQYF. The CDR3 DNA reads TGTGCCAGCAGCCAAAAACGCGGGACTAGCGGGAGATACGAGCAGTACTTC. This chain joins TRBV4-2 and TRBJ2-7; TRBD2 matches 14 bases. CDR1 is LGHNA, CDR2 YNFKEQ, per germline. With V trimmed by 2 bases and J by 4 bases, 7 bases remained unmatched. The CDR3 is 17 amino acids.

The chain carries TRBV9 and TRBJ2-1; 14 bases line up with TRBD2. The junction had 7 bases not matched to a gene; V was cut back by 6 bases and J by 8 bases. This CDR3 region has 15 residues. Germline loops: CDR1 SGDLS, CDR2 YYNGEE. The CDR3 loop is CASTPGTSGSYEQFF. The CDR3, as DNA: TGTGCCAGCACCCCCGGGACTAGCGGGAGCTATGAGCAGTTCTTC.

The rearrangement links TRBV12-5 to TRBJ2-7, with no clear D. Germline V gives CDR1 LGHNT, CDR2 FRNRAP. The CDR3 has 12 amino acids. V was clipped by 6 bases and J by 1 base, with 7 bases between them. In nucleotides, the CDR3 is TGTGCTAGTGGCCGCCGTTCCTACGAGCAGTACTTC. It translates to CASGRRSYEQYF.